This section outlines one T cell receptor (beta chain) sequence together with its context. The PCR was carried out with 60 Vbeta primers and 13 Jbeta primers. Some clones are missing from TCRdb's copy, which holds only in-frame ones; the method was immunoSEQ multiplex PCR. The sample has around 180,000 clones; roughly 78% are singletons. Germline CDR1 and CDR2: MNHEY and SVGAGI. The V end lost 6 bases, the J end lost 8 bases, and 16 bases lay between the germline ends. The CDR3 extends over 13 amino acids. This sample was taken from a study of cytomegalovirus exposure and HLA in healthy donors. Study as a whole: Earlier, some 170 million T cells were analyzed, and some 120 million unique TCR beta sequences were found among them. 81% of a few hundred genotyped donors fell in the Caucasian-associated ancestry cluster.

The TCR was taken from a woman between 50 and 59 years old in good health and CMV-seropositive. The sample taken for sequencing was PBMCs. The chain recombines TRBV6-5 with TRBJ1-2; D is ambiguous. CDR3 DNA sequence: TGTGCCAGCAGCCGGAGTGGTGCGAGAGGCTACACCTTC. Translating gives CASSRSGARGYTF.